Presented here are 11 T cell receptor beta chains from one specimen sequenced in a study of graft-versus-host responses after intestinal transplantation. Assay: immunoSEQ multiplex PCR; the TCRdb copy retains only in-frame clones and omits some. Seen here are some 77,000 clones, around 93% observed once, and the top ten hold approximately 0.64%. Material: PBMCs, obtained 98 days after intestinal transplantation. Receptor source: a human patient who received an intestinal transplant, so some T cells may come from the graft donor.

This chain joins TRBV23-1 and TRBJ2-7; 7 bases agree with TRBD2. TRBV23-1 is labeled an ORF, and its function is uncertain. The CDR3 totals 17 residues. V was pared by 3 bases and J by 5 bases, with 16 bases of the junction left unmatched. CDR3 protein: CASSQASSHGSGNEQYF. For the CDR3, the DNA is TGCGCCAGCAGTCAGGCTTCCTCACATGGGAGCGGGAACGAGCAGTACTTC.

The V gene is TRBV2, the J gene TRBJ1-5; D is unclear. The CDR3 is made up of 18 amino acids. Germline V CDR1 and CDR2: SNHLY, FYNNEI. V was cut by 3 bases and J by 5 bases, with 23 bases left in between. CDR3 amino acids: CASSDTVGVRLVDQPQHF. CDR3 in DNA: TGTGCCAGCAGTGATACGGTGGGCGTCCGTTTAGTCGATCAGCCCCAGCATTTT.

The chain carries TRBV28 and TRBJ2-7; the D gene is possibly TRBD2 (6 bases). Between the trimmed V and J ends, which lost 6 bases and 6 bases, there was a span of 12 bases. Germline assignment: CDR1 MDHEN and CDR2 SYDVKM. This CDR3 spans 12 amino acids. The CDR3 loop reads CASSPSGGEQYF. CDR3 in DNA: TGTGCCAGCAGCCCCTCCGGGGGCGAGCAGTACTTC.

The J gene is TRBJ1-6, the V gene TRBV10-3; D unresolved. This CDR3 is 14 amino acids long. Germline V gene lookup returns CDR1 ENHRY and CDR2 SYGVKD. Trimming left V 2 bases short and J 6 bases short, with 8 bases between. CDR3 sequence: CAISEVQSNSPLHF. The DNA of the CDR3 is TGTGCCATCAGTGAGGTACAGTCTAATTCACCCCTCCACTTT.

This clone has just a few counts. This chain connects TRBV4-1 to TRBJ2-1; the D is unclear. The germline gives CDR1 MGHRA, CDR2 YSYEKL. Trimming pared 4 bases from V and 0 bases from J, leaving 13 bases between. The CDR3 extends over 16 amino acids. The CDR3: CASSPGGFLSYNEQFF. CDR3 coding DNA: TGCGCCAGCAGCCCCGGTGGGTTCCTCTCCTACAATGAGCAGTTCTTC.

The rearrangement links TRBV28 to TRBJ2-2; D could derive from TRBD1 or TRBD2 (5 bases each). The length of the CDR3 is 14 residues. Germline V gives CDR1 MDHEN, CDR2 SYDVKM. Trimming took off 5 bases at V and 3 bases at J, with 10 bases between the two ends. The CDR3 is CASSLRDHTGELFF. CDR3 bases: TGTGCCAGCAGTCTCCGGGACCACACCGGGGAGCTGTTTTTT.

The rearrangement uses TRBV2 and TRBJ2-1; D is ambiguous. CDR1 is SNHLY, CDR2 FYNNEI, per germline. Trimming left V 8 bases short and J 4 bases short, with 9 bases between. The CDR3 runs 12 residues. In nucleotides, the CDR3 is TGTGCCAGCCTTGCCAGATACAATGAGCAGTTCTTC. Its translation is CASLARYNEQFF.

V is TRBV9 and J is TRBJ1-1, with D uncertain. Germline lookup yields CDR1 SGDLS and CDR2 YYNGEE. The CDR3 runs to 14 residues. The ends were cut back, 0 bases at V and 5 bases at J, with 11 bases in the middle. The CDR3 DNA is TGTGCCAGCAGCGTAGTTTCAGCGAGGACTGAAGCTTTCTTT. Its translation is CASSVVSARTEAFF.

This clone was seen once. J is TRBJ2-7 and V is TRBV29-1, with no clear D. CDR3 length equals 12 residues. V was shortened by 6 bases and J by 0 bases, with 9 bases between the two germline ends. In germline, CDR1 is SQVTM, CDR2 ANQGSEA. The CDR3 DNA reads as TGCAGCGTCGCGTACGACTCCTACGAGCAGTACTTC. It encodes CSVAYDSYEQYF.

The chain joins TRBV2 to TRBJ2-7; 7 bases agree with TRBD2. The V segment lost 2 bases and the J segment 0 bases; nucleotides outside the gene matches: 7. CDR1 and CDR2 from the germline V gene are SNHLY and FYNNEI. There are 16 residues in the CDR3. The CDR3 sequence is CASSELPLASSYEQYF. In DNA, the CDR3 is TGTGCCAGCAGTGAACTTCCACTAGCGAGCTCCTACGAGCAGTACTTC.

V and J are TRBV18 and TRBJ2-1, with D maybe TRBD2 (5 bases). Germline CDR1 KGHSH, CDR2 LQKENI. The ends were cut back, 0 bases at V and 2 bases at J, with 11 bases in the middle. The CDR3 consists of 16 residues. The CDR3 bases are TGTGCCAGCTCACCACCGATCAAGCGGACCTACAATGAGCAGTTCTTC. Protein: CASSPPIKRTYNEQFF.